A single sample is the source of the 25 T cell receptor beta chains below, sequenced in a study of cytomegalovirus exposure and HLA in healthy donors. 13 Jbeta primers and 60 Vbeta primers were used for the PCR. TCRdb's copy holds only in-frame clones and misses some; the assay was immunoSEQ multiplex PCR. The sample carries around 130,000 clones, approximately 85% recorded once. The sequenced sample was PBMCs. All receptors come from a boy aged 5 to 17 in good health and CMV-seronegative.

V and J are TRBV27 and TRBJ1-5; no clear D. The germline V gene encodes CDR1 MNHEY and CDR2 SMNVEV (reference sequence). V was trimmed by 4 bases and J by 2 bases, leaving 9 bases between them. There are 14 residues in the CDR3. The CDR3 bases are TGTGCCAGCAGTTCCAACATCCGCAATCAGCCCCAGCATTTT. Amino acids: CASSSNIRNQPQHF.

The chain uses TRBV7-2 and TRBJ2-1, with 7 bases that match TRBD2. After removal of 6 bases from V and 7 bases from J, the junction contained 15 bases not matched to a gene. CDR1 and CDR2 from the germline V gene are SGHTA and FQGNSA. The CDR3 loop spans 16 amino acids. The CDR3 coding sequence is TGTGCCAGCAGTCAACCCGAGCTAGCGGTAGGTAATGAGCAGTTCTTC. Its translation is CASSQPELAVGNEQFF.

This rearrangement joins TRBV9 to TRBJ1-3; D is unresolved. CDR1 SGDLS and CDR2 YYNGEE come from the germline V gene. V shed 4 bases and J shed 0 bases, with 14 bases lying between them. This CDR3 has 16 residues. CDR3 DNA sequence: TGTGCCAGCAGCCCACCGGACGGGAGCTCTGGAAACACCATATATTTT. It translates to CASSPPDGSSGNTIYF.

The genes are TRBV9 and TRBJ2-3; 11 bases match TRBD2. The germline gives CDR1 SGDLS, CDR2 YYNGEE. The J segment lost 0 bases and the V segment lost 4 bases, leaving 7 bases of the junction unmatched. CDR3 length: 17 residues. The DNA of the CDR3 is TGTGCCAGCAGCACCCGACTAGCGGGGCCTAGCACAGATACGCAGTATTTT. Protein: CASSTRLAGPSTDTQYF.

The chain carries TRBV7-3 and TRBJ2-3; 11 bases align to TRBD2. Germline trimming cut 1 base from V and 5 bases from J; bases unmatched to any gene: 5. Germline V gene data show CDR1 as SGHTA and CDR2 as FQGTGA. This CDR3 region has 16 residues. This CDR3 reads CASSLMVAGGGDTQYF. CDR3 coding DNA: TGTGCCAGCAGCTTAATGGTAGCGGGAGGGGGAGATACGCAGTATTTT.

V gene TRBV9 combines with J gene TRBJ2-2, with D uncertain. The CDR3 covers 14 residues. Per the germline V gene, CDR1 is SGDLS and CDR2 is YYNGEE. Trimming took 0 bases from V and 3 from J, leaving 6 bases between them. CDR3 residues: CASSVVADTGELFF. The CDR3 DNA reads TGTGCCAGCAGCGTAGTAGCCGACACCGGGGAGCTGTTTTTT. Combining the CDR3 with reference TRBV9 and TRBJ2-2 gives the whole variable domain DSGVTQTPKHLITATGQRVTLRCSPRSGDLSVYWYQQSLDQGLQFLIQYYNGEERAKGNILERFSAQQFPDLHSELNLSSLELGDSALYFCASSVVADTGELFFGEGSRLTVL.

Written as DNA, the CDR3 is TGTGCCAGCAGTGATTCGTGGGCTCGCAGGGGGGACCTCCGGGGAGCTTTCTTT. This translates into CASSDSWARRGDLRGAFF. The chain combines TRBV6-1 with TRBJ1-1; 7 bases align to TRBD1. CDR3 size: 18 residues. The junction had 23 bases not matched to a gene; V was cut back by 3 bases and J by 10 bases. Per germline, CDR1 MNHNS and CDR2 SASEGT.

The rearrangement links TRBV7-2 to TRBJ2-7; 7 nucleotides agree with TRBD1. Trimming took 3 bases from V and 3 from J; bases not matched to a gene: 5. The CDR3 has 14 residues. Germline loops: CDR1 SGHTA, CDR2 FQGNSA. CDR3 DNA: TGTGCCAGCAGCTTCTACGGGACAGACTACGAGCAGTACTTC. It codes for CASSFYGTDYEQYF.

The chain links TRBV5-6 to TRBJ2-7; TRBD2 is a possible D gene (5 bases). The germline V gene has CDR1 SGHDT and CDR2 YYEEEE. CDR3 size: 16 residues. The V end was cut by 0 bases, the J end by 3 bases, with 16 bases between. CDR3 sequence: CASSLAGVGVNYEQYF. The CDR3 coding sequence is TGTGCCAGCAGCTTGGCCGGGGTCGGAGTGAACTACGAGCAGTACTTC.

This clone was counted between two and nine times. The chain joins TRBV4-1 to TRBJ1-4, with D uncertain. V lost 0 bases and J 15 bases, leaving 14 bases between the germline ends. The CDR3 runs 13 residues. Germline CDR1 is MGHRA and CDR2 is YSYEKL. The CDR3 protein is CASSQEAIPEMFF. CDR3 sequence (DNA): TGCGCCAGCAGCCAAGAAGCAATACCGGAGATGTTTTTT.

The rearrangement uses TRBV4-3 and TRBJ2-3, with 7 positions matching TRBD1. Unmatched junction bases numbered 4, after V lost 0 bases and J lost 1 base. The CDR3 has 16 residues. Germline V gives CDR1 LGHNA, CDR2 YSLEER. CDR3 in DNA: TGCGCCAGCAGCCAAGAACAGGGGTACGGCACAGATACGCAGTATTTT. Its protein product is CASSQEQGYGTDTQYF.

This sequence joins TRBV29-1 and TRBJ2-2; D is undetermined. Trimming removed 4 bases at V and 2 bases at J, with 11 bases between. This CDR3 comprises 14 residues. The germline V gene encodes CDR1 SQVTM and CDR2 ANQGSEA. This CDR3 is CSVGVGLNTGELFF. CDR3 bases: TGCAGCGTTGGGGTGGGCTTAAACACCGGGGAGCTGTTTTTT.

The chain uses TRBV7-8 and TRBJ2-7; TRBD2 agrees at 8 bases. The CDR3 spans 15 residues. The V gene's germline CDR1 is SGHVS and CDR2 FQNEAQ. Trimming cost V 5 bases and J 1 base; bases outside gene matches: 7. CDR3 region: CASSRGGGESYEQYF. In DNA, the CDR3 is TGTGCCAGCAGCCGGGGGGGAGGAGAATCCTACGAGCAGTACTTC.

This chain links TRBV7-2 with TRBJ2-5; possible D gene TRBD2, 6 bases. The J call could be wrong; TRBJ2-7 is a better fit for the DNA end. Germline-derived CDR1 and CDR2 are SGHTA and FQGNSA. The CDR3 is 14 residues long. The CDR3 reads CASSPGGKSYEQYF. CDR3 bases: TGTGCCAGCAGCCCTGGCGGGAAATCCTACGAGCAGTACTTC.

This chain joins TRBV9 and TRBJ2-1; D perhaps matches TRBD1 (5 bases). The CDR3 spans 15 residues. CDR1 and CDR2 from the germline V gene are SGDLS and YYNGEE. Trimming took 0 bases from V and 4 from J, leaving 11 bases between them. CDR3: CASSVVSGQYNEQFF. CDR3 in DNA: TGTGCCAGCAGCGTAGTCTCAGGGCAGTACAATGAGCAGTTCTTC.

The V and J genes are TRBV5-4 and TRBJ2-2, with 10 bases lining up with TRBD2. The CDR3 spans 16 residues. J gave up 6 bases and V 4 bases, and 9 bases lay outside the gene matches. Germline assignment: CDR1 SGHNT and CDR2 YYREEE (reference sequence). The CDR3 is CASSPTAGGPPGELFF. The CDR3 nucleotides read TGTGCCAGCAGCCCAACAGCGGGAGGGCCTCCCGGGGAGCTGTTTTTT.

This clone has just a few counts. The V call is TRBV19, the J call TRBJ1-4; D unclear. Trimming cost V 3 bases and J 7 bases, with 3 bases left between them. CDR3 size: 11 residues. Germline lookup yields CDR1 LNHDA and CDR2 SQIVND (reference sequence). CDR3 amino acids: CASSISEKLFF. The CDR3 DNA follows: TGTGCCAGTAGTATTAGTGAAAAACTGTTTTTT.

The chain couples TRBV27 to TRBJ1-2; 8 bases match TRBD1. The germline V gene encodes CDR1 MNHEY and CDR2 SMNVEV (reference sequence). The J segment lost 7 bases and the V segment lost 5 bases, leaving 9 bases of the junction unmatched. CDR3 length: 14 residues. The CDR3 DNA reads as TGTGCCAGCAGTCCAACCAGGGACAGGCCTGGCTACACCTTC. The encoded protein is CASSPTRDRPGYTF.

CDR3 DNA: TGTGCCAGCAGTTGGGTAGGGGGAAACACTGAAGCTTTCTTT. Its protein product is CASSWVGGNTEAFF. The V call is TRBV27, the J call TRBJ1-1; tentatively, D is TRBD1 (6 bases). Per the germline V gene, CDR1 is MNHEY and CDR2 is SMNVEV (reference sequence). This CDR3 spans 14 amino acids. V was trimmed by 4 bases and J by 2 bases, leaving 11 bases between them.

This clone was recorded a few times. V and J are TRBV29-1 and TRBJ1-1, with 7 bases aligning to TRBD1. V shed 2 bases, J shed 9 bases, and the junction held 12 bases outside the gene matches. The CDR3 has 14 amino acids. Germline V CDR1 and CDR2: SQVTM, ANQGSEA. The DNA for the CDR3 is TGCAGCGTTGAAATGGGACAGAGAACGGGGAAAGCTTTCTTT. It is translated as CSVEMGQRTGKAFF. Variable domain in full (rest from reference TRBV29-1 and TRBJ1-1): SAVISQKPSRDICQRGTSLTIQCQVDSQVTMMFWYRQQPGQSLTLIATANQGSEATYESGFVIDKFPISRPNLTFSTLTVSNMSPEDSSIYLCSVEMGQRTGKAFFGQGTRLTVV.

The chain couples TRBV7-9 to TRBJ2-3; 9 nucleotides agree with TRBD2. Losses at the gene ends were 0 bases for V and 0 bases for J; bases not matched to a gene: 1. Germline assignment: CDR1 SEHNR and CDR2 FQNEAQ (reference sequence). The CDR3 runs to 16 residues. CDR3 DNA sequence: TGTGCCAGCAGCTTAGCGCTAGCGGGAAGCACAGATACGCAGTATTTT. Its translation is CASSLALAGSTDTQYF.

The CDR3 loop reads CASSLVGQGNGYTF. CDR3 DNA sequence: TGTGCCAGCAGCTTAGTCGGGCAGGGGAATGGCTACACCTTC. The V gene is TRBV7-2, the J gene TRBJ1-2, with D perhaps TRBD1 (6 bases). With 1 base removed from V and 6 bases from J, the gap between germline ends came to 12 bases. CDR3 length: 14 amino acids. The V gene's germline CDR1 is SGHTA and CDR2 FQGNSA.

The J gene is TRBJ1-5, the V gene TRBV6-6, with TRBD1 matching 9 bases. The V segment lost 5 bases and the J segment 1 base; nucleotides outside the gene matches: 6. Germline V gene data show CDR1 as MNHNY and CDR2 as SVGAGI (reference sequence). This CDR3 is built from 16 residues. DNA of the CDR3: TGTGCCAGCAGTGCCAACAGGGGGCAAAGCAATCAGCCCCAGCATTTT. It translates to CASSANRGQSNQPQHF.

This chain connects TRBV4-1 to TRBJ1-5; a weak D match, TRBD1 (5 bases). This CDR3 contains 14 residues. With 0 bases removed from V and 6 bases from J, the gap between germline ends came to 9 bases. Germline V CDR1 and CDR2: MGHRA, YSYEKL. CDR3 bases: TGCGCCAGCAGCCAAGACGAGACAGCTCAGCCCCAGCATTTT. Amino acids: CASSQDETAQPQHF.

J is TRBJ2-2 and V is TRBV6-4, with 10 bases fitting TRBD2. Germline values: CDR1 MRHNA, CDR2 SNTAGT. This CDR3 has 17 amino acids. With V trimmed by 3 bases and J by 4 bases, 8 bases remained unmatched. Written as DNA, the CDR3 is TGTGCCAGCAGTGAGGAAGCGGGAGGGCCGGGCACCGGGGAGCTGTTTTTT. Protein sequence: CASSEEAGGPGTGELFF.